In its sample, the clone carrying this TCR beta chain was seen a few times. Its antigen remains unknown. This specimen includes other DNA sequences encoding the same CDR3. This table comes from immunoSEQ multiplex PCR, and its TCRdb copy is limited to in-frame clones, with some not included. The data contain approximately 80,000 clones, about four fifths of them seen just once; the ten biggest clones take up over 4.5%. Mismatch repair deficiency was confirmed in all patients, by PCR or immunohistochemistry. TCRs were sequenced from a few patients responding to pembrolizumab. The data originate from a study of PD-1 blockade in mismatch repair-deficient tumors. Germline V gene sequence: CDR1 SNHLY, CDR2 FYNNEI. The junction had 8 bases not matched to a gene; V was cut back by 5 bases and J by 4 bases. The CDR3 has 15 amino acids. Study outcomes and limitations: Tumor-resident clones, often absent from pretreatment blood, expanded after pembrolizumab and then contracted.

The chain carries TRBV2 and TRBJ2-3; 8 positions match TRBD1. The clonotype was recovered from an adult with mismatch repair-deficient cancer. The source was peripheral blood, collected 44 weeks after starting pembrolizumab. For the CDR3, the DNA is TGTGCCAGCAGTCCGGACAGGGTCAGCCCAGATACGCAGTATTTT. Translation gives CASSPDRVSPDTQYF.